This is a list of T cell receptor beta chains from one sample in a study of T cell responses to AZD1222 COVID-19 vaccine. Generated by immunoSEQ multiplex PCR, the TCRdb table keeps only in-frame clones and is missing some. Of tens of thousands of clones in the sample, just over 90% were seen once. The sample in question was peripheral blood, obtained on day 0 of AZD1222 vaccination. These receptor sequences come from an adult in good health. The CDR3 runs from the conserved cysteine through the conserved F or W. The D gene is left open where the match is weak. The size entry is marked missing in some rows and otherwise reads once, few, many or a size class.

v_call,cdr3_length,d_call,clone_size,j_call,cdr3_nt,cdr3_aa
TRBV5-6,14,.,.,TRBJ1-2,TGTGCCAGCACCCCGGGGGGGCAGGGCTATGGCTACACCTTC,CASTPGGQGYGYTF
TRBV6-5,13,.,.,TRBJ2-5,TGTGCCAGCAGTTACCTGAGGCAGGGGACCCAGTACTTC,CASSYLRQGTQYF
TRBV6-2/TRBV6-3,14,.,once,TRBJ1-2,TGTGCCAGCAGTTACCGTGACAGGAACTATGGCTACACCTTC,CASSYRDRNYGYTF
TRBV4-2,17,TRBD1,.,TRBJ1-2,TGTGCCAGCAGCCAAGAAGACTGGACAGGGGACCACTATGGCTACACCTTC,CASSQEDWTGDHYGYTF
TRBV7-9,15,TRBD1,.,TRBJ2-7,TGTGCCAGCAGCTCAGGACAGGGGGCGGCCTACGAGCAGTACTTC,CASSSGQGAAYEQYF
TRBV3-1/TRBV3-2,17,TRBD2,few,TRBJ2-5,TGTGCCAGCAGCCAAGATGTGCGGGGGGCCGCGCGAGAGACCCAGTACTTC,CASSQDVRGAARETQYF
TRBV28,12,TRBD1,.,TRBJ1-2,TGTGCCAGCATAGGGGGCGCCTATGGCTACACCTTC,CASIGGAYGYTF
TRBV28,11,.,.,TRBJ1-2,TGTGCCACTTTGGGGCTTAATGGCTACACCTTC,CATLGLNGYTF
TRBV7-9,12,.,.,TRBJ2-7,TGTGCCAGCAGCCCAGAGGGGCGGCAGCAGTACTTC,CASSPEGRQQYF
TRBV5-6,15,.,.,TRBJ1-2,TGTGCCAGCAGCTCTATTGGGGGGCCCGCCCTTGGCTACACCTTC,CASSSIGGPALGYTF
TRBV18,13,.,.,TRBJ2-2,TGTGCCAGCTCACCTCAGAGGATAGGGGAGCTGTTTTTT,CASSPQRIGELFF
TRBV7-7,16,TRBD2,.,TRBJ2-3,TGTGCTAGCAGCCTGGGACTAGCGGGGGGCACAGATACGCAGTATTTT,CASSLGLAGGTDTQYF
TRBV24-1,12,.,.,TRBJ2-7,TGTGCCACCTCTACTATGCCCGAGGAGCAGTACTTC,CATSTMPEEQYF
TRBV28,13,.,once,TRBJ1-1,TGTGCCAGCAGTTTGCAGGGAAACACTGAAGCTTTCTTT,CASSLQGNTEAFF
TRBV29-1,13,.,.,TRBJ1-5,TGCAGCGTGGAGGAGAATAGCAATCAGCCCCAGCATTTT,CSVEENSNQPQHF
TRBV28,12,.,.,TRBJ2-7,TGTGCCAGCAGTTCGGGGAGCTACGAGCAGTACTTC,CASSSGSYEQYF